The 23 T cell receptor beta chains given below trace back to one sample, sequenced in a study of shared clonotypes between healthy human individuals. Some clones are missing from TCRdb's copy, which holds only in-frame ones; the method was immunoSEQ multiplex PCR. The table includes over 1.5 million clones, 95% to 99% detected once. The specimen was naive CD4+ T cells sorted from blood. This sample's subset: CD45RA+ positively selected. These receptor sequences come from a man under 40 in good health.

CDR3 DNA: TGTGCCAGCAGCTTACGGGGCGGGAGTATCGATGAGCAGTTCTTC. This codes for CASSLRGGSIDEQFF. The J gene is TRBJ2-1, the V gene TRBV7-9; 7 positions match TRBD2. CDR3 length equals 15 residues. The trim removed 2 bases at V and 8 bases at J, leaving 9 bases unmatched. Per germline, CDR1 SEHNR and CDR2 FQNEAQ (reference sequence).

This clone was observed a single time. The chain links TRBV29-1 to TRBJ2-3; maybe TRBD2 (6 bases). CDR1 is SQVTM and CDR2 is ANQGSEA in the germline V gene. V was shortened by 8 bases and J by 2 bases, with 11 bases between the two germline ends. There are 12 residues in the CDR3. For the CDR3, the DNA is TGCAGCTCTAGCGCACACACAGATACGCAGTATTTT. This codes for CSSSAHTDTQYF.

There are a few counts of this clone. The sample has other DNA sequences that encode this CDR3 too. The chain employs TRBV18 and TRBJ1-4, with TRBD1 matching 8 bases. In germline, CDR1 is KGHSH, CDR2 LQKENI. V dropped 0 bases and J dropped 8; count of bases not matched to a gene: 5. The CDR3 has 15 residues. CDR3 coding DNA: TGTGCCAGCTCACCACCCGGACAGGGAGGCGAAAAACTGTTTTTT. Protein product: CASSPPGQGGEKLFF.

J is TRBJ2-2 and V is TRBV19; 12 bases line up with TRBD2. Germline CDR1 and CDR2: LNHDA and SQIVND (reference sequence). This CDR3 has 16 amino acids. J was trimmed by 7 bases and V by 5 bases; bases with no gene match: 8. CDR3 loop: CASSLTSGSTGGELFF. CDR3 coding DNA: TGTGCCAGTAGTTTGACTAGCGGGAGTACTGGCGGGGAGCTGTTTTTT.

The CDR3 nucleotides read TGCAGCGTATCCCGAGACGCGGCCTACGAGCAGTACTTC. It encodes CSVSRDAAYEQYF. The chain employs TRBV29-1 and TRBJ2-7; D unresolved. The germline V and J ends were trimmed by 6 bases and 2 bases, with 14 bases remaining between them. Germline V gene data show CDR1 as SQVTM and CDR2 as ANQGSEA. The CDR3 length is 13 residues.

The rearrangement uses TRBV28 and TRBJ2-7; D remains unclear. CDR3 length: 14 amino acids. Trimming left V 5 bases short and J 1 base short, with 12 bases between. The germline V gene has CDR1 MDHEN and CDR2 SYDVKM. CDR3 protein: CASSIPAHSYEQYF. CDR3 bases: TGTGCCAGCAGTATCCCCGCTCATTCCTACGAGCAGTACTTC.

This chain connects TRBV5-1 to TRBJ2-7; possible D gene TRBD2, 6 bases. CDR1 and CDR2 (germline): SGHRS, YFSETQ. The CDR3 consists of 15 residues. Trimming left V 0 bases short and J 7 bases short, with 17 bases between. The CDR3 sequence is CASSLVVGGVGEQYF. The CDR3 DNA follows: TGCGCCAGCAGCTTGGTGGTGGGAGGCGTAGGGGAGCAGTACTTC.

Remarks on this clone: Other nucleotide sequences from this sample produce the same CDR3. The CDR3 DNA is TGTGCCAGCAGTTCCCCGCCCGGGGAGCAGTACTTC. Translation gives CASSSPPGEQYF. The chain uses TRBV28 and TRBJ2-7; no definite D call. Germline V gives CDR1 MDHEN, CDR2 SYDVKM. The ends were cut back, 4 bases at V and 7 bases at J, with 11 bases in the middle. The length of the CDR3 is 12 residues. The full variable domain, its missing parts supplied by reference TRBV28 and TRBJ2-7, is DVKVTQSSRYLVKRTGEKVFLECVQDMDHENMFWYRQDPGLGLRLIYFSYDVKMKEKGDIPEGYSVSREKKERFSLILESASTNQTSMYLCASSSPPGEQYFGPGTRLTVT.

This chain connects TRBV18 to TRBJ1-1; TRBD1 might be the D (5 bases). Germline CDR1 and CDR2: KGHSH and LQKENI. This CDR3 region has 15 residues. V shed 2 bases and J shed 8 bases, with 18 bases lying between them. The CDR3 nucleotides are TGTGCCAGCTCACCATTGGACACGAGGGACGGGGAAGCTTTCTTT. The encoded protein is CASSPLDTRDGEAFF.

The J gene is TRBJ2-7, the V gene TRBV11-2; 7 bases are a match to TRBD2. CDR1 and CDR2 (germline): SGHAT, FQNNGV. This CDR3 is built from 15 residues. J gave up 10 bases and V 1 base, and 13 bases lay outside the gene matches. CDR3 region: CASSLGNWGGREQYF. CDR3 nucleotide sequence: TGTGCCAGCAGCTTAGGGAACTGGGGCGGGAGAGAACAGTACTTC.

This chain joins TRBV13 and TRBJ2-7; D may be TRBD2 (6 bases). In germline, CDR1 is PRHDT, CDR2 FYEKMQ (reference sequence). The CDR3 totals 13 residues. Trimming left V 5 bases short and J 6 bases short, with 14 bases between. As DNA, the CDR3 is TGTGCCAGCAGCCGTCCGGGAGTCCGCGAGCAGTACTTC. It translates to CASSRPGVREQYF.

The rearrangement joins TRBV2 to TRBJ1-5, with unresolved D. The V end was cut by 5 bases, the J end by 5 bases, with 16 bases between. CDR3 length equals 15 residues. From germline, CDR1 is SNHLY and CDR2 FYNNEI. The CDR3 loop reads CASSRGPLGYQPQHF. Here the CDR3 DNA reads TGTGCCAGCAGTCGAGGGCCCCTGGGTTATCAGCCCCAGCATTTT.

This sequence joins TRBV7-2 and TRBJ1-5; 11 nucleotides agree with TRBD1. Trimming removed 4 bases from V and 4 bases from J; junction bases left unmatched: 6. CDR3 length equals 16 residues. Germline V gene lookup returns CDR1 SGHTA and CDR2 FQGNSA. The CDR3 region is CASSSYGTGGNQPQHF. The CDR3 bases are TGTGCCAGCAGCTCCTACGGGACAGGGGGGAATCAGCCCCAGCATTTT.

The genes are TRBV6-5 and TRBJ1-1; 7 nucleotides agree with TRBD1. J lost 5 bases, V lost 6 bases, and 9 bases had no gene match. CDR3 size: 14 residues. Germline V lookup: CDR1 MNHEY, CDR2 SVGAGI. DNA of the CDR3: TGTGCCAGCAGCCCAACAGGGGTTGGGACTGAAGCTTTCTTT. Amino acid sequence: CASSPTGVGTEAFF.

V usage is TRBV15 and J usage is TRBJ2-7; D unresolved. V was cut by 1 base and J by 4 bases, with 8 bases left in between. CDR3 length equals 13 residues. Germline V gene data show CDR1 as LNHNV and CDR2 as YYDKDF (reference sequence). The CDR3 sequence: CATSRGQMYEQYF. The CDR3 DNA follows: TGTGCCACCAGCAGAGGTCAGATGTACGAGCAGTACTTC.

The chain couples TRBV11-1 to TRBJ2-1, with 8 bases lining up with TRBD2. V lost 5 bases and J lost 6; bases outside the gene matches: 9. The CDR3 sequence is 15 residues long. Germline assignment: CDR1 SGHAT and CDR2 FQDESV (reference sequence). The CDR3 spells CASSPPGLGTNEQFF. The DNA of the CDR3 is TGTGCCAGCAGCCCGCCGGGACTAGGCACCAATGAGCAGTTCTTC.

V gene TRBV18 combines with J gene TRBJ2-1, with a possible D match to TRBD1 (5 bases). Germline CDR1 is KGHSH and CDR2 is LQKENI. V gave up 0 bases and J gave up 14 bases, with 14 bases separating them. This CDR3 spans 13 amino acids. DNA for the CDR3: TGTGCCAGCTCACCACCGGGGCAGCCGGGTGAGTTCTTC. This translates into CASSPPGQPGEFF.

This clone was detected only once. The J gene is TRBJ2-4, the V gene TRBV18, with D possibly being TRBD1 (5 bases). Germline assignment: CDR1 KGHSH and CDR2 LQKENI. The germline V and J ends were trimmed by 4 bases and 8 bases, with 18 bases remaining between them. The CDR3 loop spans 15 amino acids. The CDR3 sequence is CASSQTRGLTDIQYF. In DNA form, the CDR3 reads TGTGCCAGCTCACAAACAAGGGGTCTAACGGACATTCAGTACTTC.

In its sample, this clone was seen once. The CDR3 nucleotides are TGTGCCACTCCGGACAGGGGGTGGGAGCAGTACTTC. Translation: CATPDRGWEQYF. The chain couples TRBV6-4 to TRBJ2-7; 10 positions agree with TRBD1. Trimming removed 10 bases from V and 7 bases from J; junction bases left unmatched: 7. The germline V gene encodes CDR1 MRHNA and CDR2 SNTAGT. This CDR3 contains 12 residues.

This chain's CDR3 is CASSGQGGGYQPQHF. The CDR3 nucleotides are TGTGCCAGCAGTGGACAGGGAGGCGGGTATCAGCCCCAGCATTTT. V and J are TRBV2 and TRBJ1-5; 7 bases match TRBD1. Germline-derived CDR1 and CDR2 are SNHLY and FYNNEI. The CDR3 consists of 15 residues. J lost 5 bases, V lost 4 bases, and 8 bases had no gene match. Using reference TRBV2 and TRBJ1-5 for the parts outside the CDR3, the full variable domain is EPEVTQTPSHQVTQMGQEVILRCVPISNHLYFYWYRQILGQKVEFLVSFYNNEISEKSEIFDDQFSVERPDGSNFTLKIRSTKLEDSAMYFCASSGQGGGYQPQHFGDGTRLSIL.

The genes are TRBV18 and TRBJ2-2; D is perhaps TRBD1 or TRBD2 (5 bases each). Germline assignment: CDR1 KGHSH and CDR2 LQKENI. The V and J ends lost 6 bases and 4 bases respectively, with 18 bases between them. The CDR3 is 16 amino acids. The CDR3 nucleotides are TGTGCCAGCTCTCTAGTAGAGGGACCGATCACCGGGGAGCTGTTTTTT. Its translation: CASSLVEGPITGELFF.

For this clone: This same CDR3 is encoded by further DNA sequences in the sample. V is TRBV2 and J is TRBJ2-3, with a tentative D call TRBD2 (5 bases). The V gene's germline CDR1 is SNHLY and CDR2 FYNNEI. This CDR3 has 14 residues. Trimming pared 1 base from V and 2 bases from J, leaving 7 bases between. The CDR3 DNA reads TGTGCCAGCAGTGAAGTAGCGTCCACAGATACGCAGTATTTT. It translates to CASSEVASTDTQYF.

The rearrangement joins TRBV27 to TRBJ2-7; 10 bases are a match to TRBD2. The CDR3 runs to 16 residues. Germline values: CDR1 MNHEY, CDR2 SMNVEV (reference sequence). The ends lost 6 bases at V and 1 base at J; junction bases unmatched: 9. The CDR3 loop reads CASRVSGLAYSYEQYF. As DNA, the CDR3 is TGTGCCAGCAGAGTCTCGGGACTAGCGTATTCCTACGAGCAGTACTTC.